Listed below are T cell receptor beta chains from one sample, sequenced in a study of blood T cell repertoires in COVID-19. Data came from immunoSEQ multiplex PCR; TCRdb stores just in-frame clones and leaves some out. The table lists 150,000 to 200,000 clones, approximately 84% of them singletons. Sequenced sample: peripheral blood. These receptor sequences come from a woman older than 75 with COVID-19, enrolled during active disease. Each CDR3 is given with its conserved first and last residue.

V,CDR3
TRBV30,CAWRIYRGRTEAFF
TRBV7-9,CASSLNRDNEQFF
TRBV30,CAWSVQGLGEQYF
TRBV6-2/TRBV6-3,CASSYGTSGVLETQYF
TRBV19,CASSNYPMSEQFF
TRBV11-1,CASSSGVYSPLHF
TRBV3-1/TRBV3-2,CASKQSGGLSNQPQHF
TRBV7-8,CASSRTREGEQFF
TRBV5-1,CASSLTGWYGETQYF
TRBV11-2,CASSPSRLGAYEQYF
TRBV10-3,CAISGSGVEAFF
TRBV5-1,CASSLVERGEQYF
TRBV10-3,CAITQTGSSYEQYF
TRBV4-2,CASSPDGDYGYTF
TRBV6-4,CASSPSPLAGGFNEQFF
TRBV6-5,CACEGGGADYGYTF
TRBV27,CASSFARGGSSYEQYF
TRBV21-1,CASSTYRAYGYNSPLHF
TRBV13,CASSLVVGQGFTGELFF
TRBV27,CASSSPRDRGNTIYF
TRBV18,CASSDRYNQPQHF
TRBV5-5,CASSLGRAGGPDTQYF
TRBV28,CASSLDREPGGDTQYF
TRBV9,CASSVATGNTEAFF
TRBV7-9,CASSFRETSTDTQYF
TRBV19,CASSIAQDYNQPQHF
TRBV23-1,CASSQPGQGTIQYF
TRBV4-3,CASSQFGGRMNTEAFF
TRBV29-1,CSVDAGGETQYF
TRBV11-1,CASSLARSASGSTDTQYF
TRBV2,CASSETAGIGEQYF
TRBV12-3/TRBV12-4,CASSLRSGGDLDF
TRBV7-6,CASSMWSGQGNYGYTF